This T cell receptor beta chain was identified during a study of blood T cells in healthy people across ages (dated by TCRdb to between 2014 and 2016). Some background on the complete study: Template switching captured roughly one uniquely barcoded TCR beta cDNA molecule per two T cells in model experiments. The study measured age-related changes in TCR beta repertoire diversity using deep sequencing normalized with unique cDNA molecular identifiers. Donors of different ages were randomly distributed across sequencing lanes to avoid experimental bias. Using the same blood draw, the study looked at two additional independent replicas of 1 million unique cDNA reads for two donors, one aged 18 to 30 and the other aged 80 or older. The donors were divided into four age groups: young (average approximately 15 years), middle-aged (approximately 42), aged (roughly 60) and long-lived (roughly 82). What the study reported, not specific to this receptor: Estimates of total diversity based on one million sequenced T cells were regarded as lower bounds and as underestimates. Observed TCR beta diversity per million T cells fell roughly linearly with age, and a significant reduction was already apparent by age roughly 40. Observed TCR beta diversity correlated strongly with the percentage of naive T cells measured by flow cytometry. Compared with the aged group, the long-lived group had more naive CD4+ T cells, fewer expanded clones and increased TCR diversity, suggesting age selection. Conclusive comparison of naive and antigen-experienced compartments was prevented by the profiling of bulk unsorted PBMCs. The CMV infection status of donors was not known, potentially confounding age-related changes in expanded clonotypes.

A note on this clonotype: The specificity of this receptor is unknown. No base-level quality is on record; no much larger clone is a single base apart.

The approximately 40 donors, aged 6 to 90 years, were systemically healthy Caucasian individuals from Russia. Roughly 9.5 milliliters of peripheral blood were drawn from each donor into EDTA-treated Vacutainer tubes. Ficoll-Paque density-gradient centrifugation was used to isolate PBMCs, with at least 6.5 million obtained per sample. Total RNA, at least 5 micrograms per sample, was extracted from PBMCs with Trizol reagent. For every donor, an aliquot of PBMCs went through flow cytometry to measure the percentages of naive CD45RAhigh/CD27high T cells. The library was obtained by 5' RACE. The sequencing machine was an Illumina HiSeq 2500. A second roughly 7 to 11 cycle PCR used a sample-barcoded 5' primer and a J-beta primer mix. A template-switch 5' adaptor carrying 12 random nucleotides introduced a unique molecular identifier onto each TCR beta cDNA molecule. At least 3 million CDR3-containing paired-end reads were obtained from each sample. First-strand cDNA was synthesized from all RNA with the Mint cDNA synthesis kit, primed by a TRBC-specific oligonucleotide. After uracil-DNA glycosylase treatment, a first 18-cycle PCR used universal primers M1SS and BC2_uni_R on all cDNA. The authors processed their data as follows. For normalization, 1 million high-quality reads, each with a distinct molecular identifier, were randomly selected from each sample. Instead of being binned into consensus sequences, reads that shared molecular identifiers were thrown out. CDR3 identification, clonotype clustering and error correction used MiTCR with a Q25 quality threshold and the strictest error-elimination algorithm. A nonparametric unseen species model using Euler transformation provided a lower-bound estimate of total TCR beta diversity. TCRdb passed the public sequencing reads through fastp at Q25 and MiXCR, retaining productive beta sequences. Every distinct CDR3 protein forms one entry, paired with its most common genes and DNA. The V and J calls reflect TCRdb's pipeline rather than the authors' work. Here the sample has over 950,000 distinct CDR3 sequences; 35% to 45% occur a single time. In total, the top ten clones hold roughly 13% of the sample.

Sequenced: blood. The sequence derives from a man between 18 and 35 years old in good health.

The nucleotide sequence reads as follows: TGTGCCAGCAGTCGTGGGTCAGGTCACGCCGGACCCTACGAGCAGTACTTC. Its translation is CASSRGSGHAGPYEQYF. The chain couples TRBV28 to TRBJ2-7, with the D gene not confidently named. CDR1 is given as MDHEN and CDR2 as SYDVKM, both from the germline V gene. From cysteine to phenylalanine, the CDR3 is 17 amino acids long. CDR3 DNA only is kept here, 51 bases in frame from base 1. The germline ends are 22 bases apart after V is trimmed by 5 bases and J by 2 bases.